This passage covers 23 T cell receptor beta chains from one sample sequenced in a study of blood T cell repertoires in COVID-19. Sequencing was performed with immunoSEQ multiplex PCR; in TCRdb, only in-frame clones are kept and a portion is missing. The sample includes under 250,000 clones, roughly 89% of them seen just once. The sequenced material came from peripheral blood. Receptor source: a woman aged 35 to 49 who had recovered from COVID-19.

The chain uses TRBV3-1 (or the pseudogene TRBV3-2) and TRBJ1-5; D may be TRBD1 (5 bases). With 5 bases removed from V and 0 bases from J, the gap between germline ends came to 14 bases. CDR1 is LGHDT, CDR2 YNNKEL, per germline (reference sequence). The CDR3 totals 16 residues. The CDR3 nucleotides read TGTGCCAGCAGCTCGGGGGGGGGTTATAGCAATCAGCCCCAGCATTTT. This gives the protein CASSSGGGYSNQPQHF.

The V gene is TRBV9, the J gene TRBJ1-5, with D perhaps matching TRBD1 (5 bases). V was clipped by 7 bases and J by 4 bases, with 12 bases between them. The CDR3 extends over 13 amino acids. Germline-derived CDR1 and CDR2 are SGDLS and YYNGEE. CDR3 residues: CASGQGPNQPQHF. CDR3 bases: TGTGCCAGCGGACAAGGACCGAATCAGCCCCAGCATTTT.

This rearrangement joins TRBV4-1 to TRBJ2-1; 8 nucleotides line up with TRBD2. This CDR3 contains 17 residues. V lost 7 bases, J lost 6 bases, and 17 bases stayed unmatched. From germline, CDR1 is MGHRA and CDR2 YSYEKL. CDR3 loop: CASNTAVRAGGGNEQFF. CDR3 nucleotide sequence: TGCGCCAGCAATACGGCAGTTAGGGCGGGGGGAGGCAATGAGCAGTTCTTC.

V and J are TRBV11-2 and TRBJ1-2; TRBD1 matches 9 bases. The trim removed 5 bases at V and 0 bases at J, leaving 16 bases unmatched. This CDR3 is built from 19 residues. The germline CDR1 and CDR2 sequences are SGHAT and FQNNGV. CDR3 nucleotides: TGTGCCAGCAGCCGAATTGTCCGGGACAGGGAATCATCTAACTATGGCTACACCTTC. It translates to CASSRIVRDRESSNYGYTF.

The V call is TRBV13, the J call TRBJ2-5; a possible D gene is TRBD2 (6 bases). Germline CDR1 reads PRHDT; CDR2 reads FYEKMQ (reference sequence). The V and J ends lost 5 bases and 5 bases respectively, with 15 bases between them. The CDR3 sequence is 14 residues long. CDR3 bases: TGTGCCAGCAGCGGGCGGGATGGTCGGGAGACCCAGTACTTC. Its protein product is CASSGRDGRETQYF.

The genes are TRBV27 and TRBJ2-1, with TRBD1 matching 8 bases. Trimming cost V 5 bases and J 6 bases; bases outside gene matches: 9. The CDR3 totals 15 residues. The germline V gene has CDR1 MNHEY and CDR2 SMNVEV (reference sequence). DNA of the CDR3: TGTGCCAGCAGTCCCCGGACAGGGAGGAGCAATGAGCAGTTCTTC. Its protein is CASSPRTGRSNEQFF.

The chain links TRBV19 to TRBJ2-2; 10 positions agree with TRBD1. The CDR3 runs to 16 residues. The V segment lost 3 bases and the J segment 3 bases; nucleotides outside the gene matches: 4. Germline V gene sequence: CDR1 LNHDA, CDR2 SQIVND (reference sequence). The chain's CDR3 is CASSIWGQGYTGELFF. In nucleotides, the CDR3 is TGTGCCAGTAGTATTTGGGGACAGGGGTACACCGGGGAGCTGTTTTTT.

In this sample, this clone turned up once. The chain couples TRBV5-6 to TRBJ2-7; D unresolved. V lost 4 bases to trimming and J lost 2 bases, with 16 bases between them. Germline V gives CDR1 SGHDT, CDR2 YYEEEE. The CDR3 is 15 residues long. The DNA of the CDR3 is TGTGCCAGCAGCCCACCTGCGGCGGCCACCTACGAGCAGTACTTC. Its protein product is CASSPPAAATYEQYF. Filled out from reference TRBV5-6 and TRBJ2-7, the complete variable domain reads DAGVTQSPTHLIKTRGQQVTLRCSPKSGHDTVSWYQQALGQGPQFIFQYYEEEERQRGNFPDRFSGHQFPNYSSELNVNALLLGDSALYLCASSPPAAATYEQYFGPGTRLTVT.

CDR3 coding DNA: TGCGCCAGCAAACGCGGCGGGGTTAGCACAGATACGCAGTATTTT. This translates into CASKRGGVSTDTQYF. The V call is TRBV5-1, the J call TRBJ2-3, with D perhaps matching TRBD2 (6 bases). This CDR3 is built from 15 residues. Trimming took off 6 bases at V and 0 bases at J, with 14 bases between the two ends. The germline V gene encodes CDR1 SGHRS and CDR2 YFSETQ.

The chain has TRBV5-1 and TRBJ1-4, with D hard to call. V lost 2 bases, J lost 4 bases, and 12 bases lay in between. The CDR3 has 15 amino acids. The germline V gene encodes CDR1 SGHRS and CDR2 YFSETQ. The CDR3 DNA is TGCGCCAGCAGCTTCGCAAGGGAGATTAATGAAAAACTGTTTTTT. Protein sequence: CASSFAREINEKLFF.

The V gene is TRBV3-1 (or the pseudogene TRBV3-2), the J gene TRBJ2-1; no firm D call. V dropped 0 bases and J dropped 9 bases, with 6 bases sitting between them. The germline V gene has CDR1 LGHDT and CDR2 YNNKEL (reference sequence). CDR3 length: 12 amino acids. This CDR3 is CASSQDFGEQFF. The CDR3 nucleotides are TGTGCCAGCAGCCAAGACTTCGGTGAGCAGTTCTTC.

The chain is built from TRBV9 and TRBJ2-7; perhaps TRBD2 as D (6 bases). Per the germline V gene, CDR1 is SGDLS and CDR2 is YYNGEE. Trimming took 0 bases from V and 1 from J, leaving 14 bases between them. CDR3 length: 16 residues. The chain's CDR3 is CASSVAEGGRSYEQYF. DNA of the CDR3: TGTGCCAGCAGCGTAGCTGAGGGAGGTCGTTCCTACGAGCAGTACTTC. The complete variable domain, with remaining parts taken from reference TRBV9 and TRBJ2-7, reads DSGVTQTPKHLITATGQRVTLRCSPRSGDLSVYWYQQSLDQGLQFLIQYYNGEERAKGNILERFSAQQFPDLHSELNLSSLELGDSALYFCASSVAEGGRSYEQYFGPGTRLTVT.

The rearrangement uses TRBV3-1 (or the pseudogene TRBV3-2) and TRBJ1-1; 11 bases line up with TRBD1. This CDR3 is built from 19 residues. After removal of 1 base from V and 2 bases from J, the junction contained 12 bases not matched to a gene. The V gene's germline CDR1 is LGHDT and CDR2 YNNKEL (reference sequence). This CDR3 reads CASSQVGPGTGGLNTEAFF. The CDR3 nucleotides are TGTGCCAGCAGCCAAGTCGGCCCCGGGACAGGGGGTTTAAACACTGAAGCTTTCTTT.

The chain has TRBV7-9 and TRBJ1-2, with D tentatively TRBD1 (5 bases). The CDR3 spans 12 residues. The germline gives CDR1 SEHNR, CDR2 FQNEAQ (reference sequence). Trimming left V 5 bases short and J 8 bases short, with 12 bases between. The CDR3 sequence: CASSLQGGGYTF. The CDR3 DNA follows: TGTGCCAGCAGCCTCCAGGGCGGCGGCTACACCTTC.

J is TRBJ2-5 and V is TRBV5-1; D is unresolved. The V end was cut by 0 bases, the J end by 5 bases, with 17 bases between. The germline V gene has CDR1 SGHRS and CDR2 YFSETQ. This CDR3 has 16 amino acids. This CDR3 reads CASSLAPTAAGETQYF. In nucleotides, the CDR3 is TGCGCCAGCAGCTTGGCCCCGACGGCTGCCGGGGAGACCCAGTACTTC.

This chain joins TRBV19 and TRBJ1-1; D is ambiguous. There are 14 residues in the CDR3. Germline-derived CDR1 and CDR2 are LNHDA and SQIVND (reference sequence). Trimming left V 3 bases short and J 1 base short, with 9 bases between. CDR3 nucleotide sequence: TGTGCCAGTAGTATTCAAAGCTCGAACACTGAAGCTTTCTTT. Protein: CASSIQSSNTEAFF. Filled out from reference TRBV19 and TRBJ1-1, the complete variable domain reads DGGITQSPKYLFRKEGQNVTLSCEQNLNHDAMYWYRQDPGQGLRLIYYSQIVNDFQKGDIAEGYSVSREKKESFPLTVTSAQKNPTAFYLCASSIQSSNTEAFFGQGTRLTVV.

This chain joins TRBV7-8 and TRBJ2-1, with D tentatively TRBD2 (5 bases). Per germline, CDR1 SGHVS and CDR2 FQNEAQ. The V and J ends lost 3 bases and 9 bases respectively, with 15 bases between them. There are 14 residues in the CDR3. The CDR3: CASSFSPGVTEQFF. The CDR3 nucleotides read TGTGCCAGCAGCTTTTCCCCCGGGGTCACTGAGCAGTTCTTC.

The chain carries TRBV28 and TRBJ1-5, with 9 bases lining up with TRBD1. J was trimmed by 6 bases and V by 4 bases; bases with no gene match: 7. CDR1 and CDR2 from the germline V gene are MDHEN and SYDVKM. The CDR3 is made up of 15 amino acids. The CDR3 bases are TGTGCCAGCAGTTCACCGGGACAGGGTACTCAGCCCCAGCATTTT. Its translation is CASSSPGQGTQPQHF. The entire variable domain, with the rest obtained from reference TRBV28 and TRBJ1-5, is as follows: DVKVTQSSRYLVKRTGEKVFLECVQDMDHENMFWYRQDPGLGLRLIYFSYDVKMKEKGDIPEGYSVSREKKERFSLILESASTNQTSMYLCASSSPGQGTQPQHFGDGTRLSIL.

In this sample, this clone turned up a few times. The chain recombines TRBV7-2 with TRBJ1-2, with D perhaps matching TRBD1 (6 bases). The CDR3 covers 14 residues. V lost 5 bases and J 5 bases, leaving 15 bases between the germline ends. Germline lookup yields CDR1 SGHTA and CDR2 FQGNSA. The chain's CDR3 is CASSRTALGYGYTF. CDR3 DNA: TGTGCCAGCAGCAGGACAGCGCTTGGGTATGGCTACACCTTC. The full variable domain, in which reference TRBV7-2 and TRBJ1-2 provide the parts outside the CDR3, is GAGVSQSPSNKVTEKGKDVELRCDPISGHTALYWYRQSLGQGLEFLIYFQGNSAPDKSGLPSDRFSAERTGGSVSTLTIQRTQQEDSAVYLCASSRTALGYGYTFGSGTRLTVV.

The J gene is TRBJ1-1, the V gene TRBV6-6; tentative D call: TRBD1 (5 bases). Germline V gene sequence: CDR1 MNHNY, CDR2 SVGAGI (reference sequence). The CDR3 loop spans 15 amino acids. Trimming pared 5 bases from V and 2 bases from J, leaving 15 bases between. Here the CDR3 DNA reads TGTGCCAGCAGTAAGGGACTCGACGGAAACACTGAAGCTTTCTTT. Protein: CASSKGLDGNTEAFF.

The J gene is TRBJ2-6, the V gene TRBV4-2; D possibly corresponds to TRBD2 (6 bases). Trimming cost V 4 bases and J 0 bases, with 22 bases left between them. CDR1 is LGHNA and CDR2 is YNFKEQ in the germline V gene. The CDR3 totals 20 residues. The CDR3 is CASSPPPGEILNSGANVLTF. CDR3 coding DNA: TGTGCCAGCAGCCCCCCCCCGGGGGAGATCTTAAACTCTGGGGCCAACGTCCTGACTTTC.

The rearrangement uses TRBV19 and TRBJ2-1, with TRBD2 identical over 7 bases. The CDR3 has 16 amino acids. V shed 5 bases and J 0 bases; nucleotides not matched to a gene: 7. Germline V CDR1 and CDR2: LNHDA, SQIVND (reference sequence). The CDR3 reads CASSSMTSSSYNEQFF. DNA for the CDR3: TGTGCCAGTAGTTCAATGACTAGCAGCTCCTACAATGAGCAGTTCTTC.

Notes on this clone: A read error likely explains this, since a far larger clone differs by one base. The chain has TRBV5-6 and TRBJ1-2, with TRBD1 matching over 7 bases. The V gene end was trimmed by 5 bases and the J gene end by 2 bases; junction bases not matched to a gene: 3. The CDR3 consists of 13 residues. Germline V gene sequence: CDR1 SGHDT, CDR2 YYEEEE. CDR3 sequence: CASRATGNYGYTF. The DNA of the CDR3 is TGTGCCAGCAGGGCGACAGGGAACTATGGCTACACCTTC.